The next 8 T cell receptor beta chains were all read from a single sample in a study of vaccination and CD4 T cells after COVID-19. The study sequenced cultured CD4+ T cell DNA using the Oncomine TCR Beta short-read assay. TCRdb re-derived calls from the PCR reads in MiXCR, one entry per CDR3 protein. Seen here are 11,000 or so distinct CDR3 sequences, 55% to 70% observed once, and the top ten hold 14%. No antigen has been identified for these receptors. Treatment here: roughly 11-day PBMC culture with coronavirus spike peptide pools or control peptides (ViraFEST assay). The sample consisted of CD4+ T cells from blood, cultured in vitro. The receptor set was obtained from a human donor who had recovered from COVID-19.

V gene TRBV7-6 combines with J gene TRBJ2-5, with 7 bases fitting TRBD2. This CDR3 spans 14 amino acids. The V gene's germline CDR1 is SGHVS and CDR2 FNYEAQ. Germline trimming cut 5 bases from V and 2 bases from J; bases unmatched to any gene: 5. The CDR3 bases are TGTGCCAGCAGCCGTGGGGGGGGTCAAGAGACCCAGTACTTC. Translation gives CASSRGGGQETQYF.

This clonotype was counted only a few times. CDR3 DNA: TGCAGTGCGGACTGGCGGTCGGCAGGAACAGATACGCAGTATTTT. This translates into CSADWRSAGTDTQYF. The chain has TRBV20-1 and TRBJ2-3, with D possibly matching TRBD2 (5 bases). Germline V gene data show CDR1 as DFQATT and CDR2 as SNEGSKA (reference sequence). Trimming took 6 bases from V and 3 from J, leaving 19 bases between them. This CDR3 has 15 amino acids.

V gene TRBV29-1 combines with J gene TRBJ2-2, with 7 nucleotides matching TRBD1. Germline V lookup: CDR1 SQVTM, CDR2 ANQGSEA. This CDR3 has 11 residues. J was trimmed by 8 bases and V by 5 bases; bases with no gene match: 2. CDR3 region: CSVNRGGELFF. CDR3 nucleotides: TGCAGCGTTAACAGGGGAGGGGAGCTGTTTTTT.

Only a few counts were recorded for this clonotype. The V and J genes are TRBV27 and TRBJ2-2, with 8 bases that match TRBD2. Germline lookup yields CDR1 MNHEY and CDR2 SMNVEV (reference sequence). The CDR3 runs 15 residues. The J segment lost 4 bases and the V segment lost 1 base, leaving 2 bases of the junction unmatched. The CDR3 protein is CASSLWRGATGELFF. Here the CDR3 DNA reads TGTGCCAGCAGTTTATGGCGGGGGGCCACCGGGGAGCTGTTTTTT.

This clonotype showed up just a few times. The CDR3: CASSRQGRFPSPLHF. CDR3 DNA: TGTGCCAGTAGCCGACAGGGGCGTTTTCCTTCACCCCTCCACTTT. The chain joins TRBV19 to TRBJ1-6; 8 bases agree with TRBD1. This CDR3 region has 15 residues. The germline gives CDR1 LNHDA, CDR2 SQIVND (reference sequence). With V trimmed by 6 bases and J by 9 bases, 10 bases remained unmatched.

The gene calls are TRBV6-2 or TRBV6-3 and TRBJ2-7; a possible D gene is TRBD1 (6 bases). Germline V gene sequence: CDR1 MNHEY, CDR2 SVGEGT. V gave up 7 bases and J gave up 0 bases, with 16 bases separating them. This CDR3 has 15 residues. This chain's CDR3 is CASTTTGTPSYEQYF. The CDR3 DNA reads TGTGCCAGCACAACAACCGGGACACCCTCCTACGAGCAGTACTTC.

Only a few counts were recorded for this clonotype. This chain links TRBV11-2 with TRBJ1-4, with TRBD1 matching over 7 bases. V lost 3 bases and J lost 6; bases outside the gene matches: 4. Germline assignment: CDR1 SGHAT and CDR2 FQNNGV. The CDR3 extends over 14 amino acids. The CDR3 loop reads CASSFSGQDEKLFF. CDR3 nucleotide sequence: TGTGCCAGCAGCTTCTCAGGACAGGATGAAAAACTGTTTTTT.

J is TRBJ2-3 and V is TRBV20-1; weak D call: TRBD1 (6 bases). Trimming cost V 7 bases and J 0 bases, with 14 bases left between them. Germline V gene data show CDR1 as DFQATT and CDR2 as SNEGSKA (reference sequence). The CDR3 extends over 14 amino acids. This CDR3 is CSVFGTWSTDTQYF. CDR3 bases: TGCAGTGTTTTCGGGACATGGAGCACAGATACGCAGTATTTT.